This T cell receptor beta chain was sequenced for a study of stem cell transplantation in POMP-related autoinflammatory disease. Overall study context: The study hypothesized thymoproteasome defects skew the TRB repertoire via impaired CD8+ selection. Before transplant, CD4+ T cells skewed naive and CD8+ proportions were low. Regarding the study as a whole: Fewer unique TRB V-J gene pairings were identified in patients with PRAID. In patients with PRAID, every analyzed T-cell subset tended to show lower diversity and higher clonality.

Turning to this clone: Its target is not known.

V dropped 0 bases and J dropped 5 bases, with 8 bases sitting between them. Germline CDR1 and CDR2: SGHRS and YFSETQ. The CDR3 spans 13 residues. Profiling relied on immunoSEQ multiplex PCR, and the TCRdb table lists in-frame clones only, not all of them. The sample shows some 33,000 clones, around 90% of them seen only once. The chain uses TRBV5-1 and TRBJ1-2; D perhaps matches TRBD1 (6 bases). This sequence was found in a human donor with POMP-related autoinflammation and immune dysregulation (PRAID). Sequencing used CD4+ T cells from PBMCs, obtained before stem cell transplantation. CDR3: CASSLGGQYGYTF. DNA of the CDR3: TGCGCCAGCAGCTTGGGCGGACAGTATGGCTACACCTTC.